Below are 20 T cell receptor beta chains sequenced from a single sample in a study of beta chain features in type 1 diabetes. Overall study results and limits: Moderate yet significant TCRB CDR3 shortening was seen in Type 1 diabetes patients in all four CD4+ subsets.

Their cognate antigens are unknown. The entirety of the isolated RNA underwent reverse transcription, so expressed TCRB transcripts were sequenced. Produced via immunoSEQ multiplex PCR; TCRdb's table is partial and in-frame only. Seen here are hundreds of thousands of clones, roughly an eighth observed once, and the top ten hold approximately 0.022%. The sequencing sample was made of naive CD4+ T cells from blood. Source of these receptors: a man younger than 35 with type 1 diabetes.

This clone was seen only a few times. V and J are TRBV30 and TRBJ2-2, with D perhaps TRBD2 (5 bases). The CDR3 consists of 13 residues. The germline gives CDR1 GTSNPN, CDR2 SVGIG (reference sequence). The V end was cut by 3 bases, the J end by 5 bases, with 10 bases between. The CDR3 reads CAWRLGVTGELFF. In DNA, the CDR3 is TGTGCCTGGAGGTTGGGAGTAACCGGGGAGCTGTTTTTT.

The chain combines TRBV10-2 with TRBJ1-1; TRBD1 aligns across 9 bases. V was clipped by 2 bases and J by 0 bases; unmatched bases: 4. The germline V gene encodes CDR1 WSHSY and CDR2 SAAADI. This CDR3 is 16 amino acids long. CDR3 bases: TGCGCCAGCAGTGAGGGACAGGGGAGGATGAACACTGAAGCTTTCTTT. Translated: CASSEGQGRMNTEAFF.

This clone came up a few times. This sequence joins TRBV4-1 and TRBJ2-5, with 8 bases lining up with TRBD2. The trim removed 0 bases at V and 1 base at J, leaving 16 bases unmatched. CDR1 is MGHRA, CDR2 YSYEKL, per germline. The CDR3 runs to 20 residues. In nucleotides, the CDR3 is TGCGCCAGCAGCCAAGACGGATTACCGGTAGTAGCGGGGTTCCAAGAGACCCAGTACTTC. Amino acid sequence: CASSQDGLPVVAGFQETQYF.

The CDR3 sequence: CASSLGPRGSFDEKLFF. CDR3 sequence (DNA): TGCGCCAGCAGCTTGGGTCCCAGGGGGTCGTTTGATGAAAAACTGTTTTTT. J is TRBJ1-4 and V is TRBV5-1, with 7 bases aligning to TRBD1. J was trimmed by 6 bases and V by 0 bases; bases with no gene match: 11. The CDR3 has 17 residues. Germline CDR1 is SGHRS and CDR2 is YFSETQ. The whole variable domain, remainder taken from reference TRBV5-1 and TRBJ1-4, is KAGVTQTPRYLIKTRGQQVTLSCSPISGHRSVSWYQQTPGQGLQFLFEYFSETQRNKGNFPGRFSGRQFSNSRSEMNVSTLELGDSALYLCASSLGPRGSFDEKLFFGSGTQLSVL.

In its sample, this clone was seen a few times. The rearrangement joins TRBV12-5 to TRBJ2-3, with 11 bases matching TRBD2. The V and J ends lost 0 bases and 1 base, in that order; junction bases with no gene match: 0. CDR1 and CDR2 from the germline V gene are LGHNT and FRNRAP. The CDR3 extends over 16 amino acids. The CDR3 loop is CASGLVLAGGTDTQYF. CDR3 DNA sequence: TGTGCTAGTGGTTTGGTACTAGCGGGGGGCACAGATACGCAGTATTTT.

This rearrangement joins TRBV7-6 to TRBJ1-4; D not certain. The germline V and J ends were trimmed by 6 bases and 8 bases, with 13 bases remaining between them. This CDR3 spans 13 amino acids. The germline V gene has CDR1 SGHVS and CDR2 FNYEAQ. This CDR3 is CASSTEIREKLFF. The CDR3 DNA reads TGTGCCAGCAGTACGGAGATCCGAGAAAAACTGTTTTTT.

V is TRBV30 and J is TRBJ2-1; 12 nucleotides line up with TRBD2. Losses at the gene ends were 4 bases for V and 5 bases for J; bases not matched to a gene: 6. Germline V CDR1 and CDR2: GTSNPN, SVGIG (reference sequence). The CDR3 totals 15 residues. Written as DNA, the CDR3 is TGTGCCTGGACCCGACTAGCGGGGGTCAACAATGAGCAGTTCTTC. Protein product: CAWTRLAGVNNEQFF.

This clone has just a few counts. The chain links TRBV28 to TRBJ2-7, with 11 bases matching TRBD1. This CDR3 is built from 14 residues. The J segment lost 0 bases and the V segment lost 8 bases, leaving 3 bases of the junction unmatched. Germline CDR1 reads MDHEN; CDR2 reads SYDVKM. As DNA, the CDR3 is TGTGCCAGCGGGACAGGGGGATTCTCCTACGAGCAGTACTTC. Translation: CASGTGGFSYEQYF.

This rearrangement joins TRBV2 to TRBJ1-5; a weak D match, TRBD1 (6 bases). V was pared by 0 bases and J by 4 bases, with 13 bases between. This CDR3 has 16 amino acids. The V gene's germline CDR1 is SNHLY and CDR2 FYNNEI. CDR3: CASSEARGQLNQPQHF. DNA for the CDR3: TGTGCCAGCAGTGAAGCGAGAGGACAGCTGAATCAGCCCCAGCATTTT. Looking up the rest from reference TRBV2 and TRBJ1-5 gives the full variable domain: EPEVTQTPSHQVTQMGQEVILRCVPISNHLYFYWYRQILGQKVEFLVSFYNNEISEKSEIFDDQFSVERPDGSNFTLKIRSTKLEDSAMYFCASSEARGQLNQPQHFGDGTRLSIL.

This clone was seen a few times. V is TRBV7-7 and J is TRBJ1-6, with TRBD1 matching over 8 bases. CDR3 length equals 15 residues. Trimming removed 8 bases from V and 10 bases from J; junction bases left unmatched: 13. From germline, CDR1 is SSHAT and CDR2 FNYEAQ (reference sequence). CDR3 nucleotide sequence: TGTGCCAGCCCAAGGGAGGGACAGGACGGGTCACCCCTCCACTTT. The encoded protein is CASPREGQDGSPLHF.

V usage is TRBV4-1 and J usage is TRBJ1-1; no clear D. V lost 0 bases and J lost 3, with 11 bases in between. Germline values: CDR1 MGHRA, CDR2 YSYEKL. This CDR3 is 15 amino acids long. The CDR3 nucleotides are TGCGCCAGCAGCCAAGATGGTCAGTGGTACACTGAAGCTTTCTTT. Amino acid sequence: CASSQDGQWYTEAFF.

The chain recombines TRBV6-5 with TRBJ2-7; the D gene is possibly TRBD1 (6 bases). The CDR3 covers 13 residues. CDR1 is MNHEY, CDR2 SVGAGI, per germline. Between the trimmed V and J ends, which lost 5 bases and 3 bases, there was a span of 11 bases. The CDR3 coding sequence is TGTGCCAGCAGTGTGACAGGTTACTACGAGCAGTACTTC. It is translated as CASSVTGYYEQYF.

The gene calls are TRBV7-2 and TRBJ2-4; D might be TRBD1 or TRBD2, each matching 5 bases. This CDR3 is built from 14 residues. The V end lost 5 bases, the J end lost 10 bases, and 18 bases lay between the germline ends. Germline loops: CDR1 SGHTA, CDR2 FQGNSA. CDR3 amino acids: CASSNAPGPLIQYF. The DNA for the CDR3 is TGTGCCAGCAGCAATGCGCCGGGACCATTAATTCAGTACTTC. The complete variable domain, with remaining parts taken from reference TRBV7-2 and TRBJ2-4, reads GAGVSQSPSNKVTEKGKDVELRCDPISGHTALYWYRQSLGQGLEFLIYFQGNSAPDKSGLPSDRFSAERTGGSVSTLTIQRTQQEDSAVYLCASSNAPGPLIQYFGAGTRLSVL.

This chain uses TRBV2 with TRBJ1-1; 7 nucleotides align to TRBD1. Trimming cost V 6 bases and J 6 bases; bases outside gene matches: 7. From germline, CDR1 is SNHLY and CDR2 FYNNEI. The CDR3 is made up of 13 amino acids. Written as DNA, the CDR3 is TGTGCCAGCAGGAGGGACAGCTTTGCTGAAGCTTTCTTT. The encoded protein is CASRRDSFAEAFF.

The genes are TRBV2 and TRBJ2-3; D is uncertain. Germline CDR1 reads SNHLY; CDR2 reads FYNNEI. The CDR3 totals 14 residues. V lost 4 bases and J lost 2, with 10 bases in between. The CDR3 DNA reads TGTGCCAGCAGTGCTCTGCTGAACACAGATACGCAGTATTTT. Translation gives CASSALLNTDTQYF.

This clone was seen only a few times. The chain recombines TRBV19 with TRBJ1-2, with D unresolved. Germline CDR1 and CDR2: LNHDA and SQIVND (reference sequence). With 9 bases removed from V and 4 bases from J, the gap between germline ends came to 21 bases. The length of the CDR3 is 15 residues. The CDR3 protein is CASHRSEGDFYGYTF. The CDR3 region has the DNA TGTGCCAGCCACCGATCAGAGGGAGACTTCTATGGCTACACCTTC.

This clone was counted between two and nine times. Here the CDR3 DNA reads TGTGCCAGTAGTCCCCCCGGAGGACTTTATACGCAGTATTTT. Amino acids: CASSPPGGLYTQYF. This chain connects TRBV19 to TRBJ2-3, with a tentative D call TRBD2 (5 bases). Trimming pared 5 bases from V and 7 bases from J, leaving 16 bases between. The CDR3 has 14 residues. Germline lookup yields CDR1 LNHDA and CDR2 SQIVND (reference sequence).

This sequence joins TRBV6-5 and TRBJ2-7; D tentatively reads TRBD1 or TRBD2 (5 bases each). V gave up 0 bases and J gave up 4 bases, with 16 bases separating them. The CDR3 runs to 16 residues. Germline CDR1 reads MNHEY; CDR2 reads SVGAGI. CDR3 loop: CASSYSQGPPEYEQYF. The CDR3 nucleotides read TGTGCCAGCAGTTACTCTCAGGGACCCCCGGAGTACGAGCAGTACTTC.

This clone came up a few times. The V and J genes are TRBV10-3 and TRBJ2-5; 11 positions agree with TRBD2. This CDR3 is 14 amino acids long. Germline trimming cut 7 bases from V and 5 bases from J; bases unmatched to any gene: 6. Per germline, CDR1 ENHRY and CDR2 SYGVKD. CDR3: CAIMASGGSETQYF. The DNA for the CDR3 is TGTGCCATCATGGCTAGCGGGGGGAGCGAGACCCAGTACTTC.

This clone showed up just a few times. The CDR3: CASSLDLGQGVWEQYF. CDR3 coding DNA: TGCGCCAGCAGCTTGGATCTCGGACAGGGGGTGTGGGAGCAGTACTTC. This chain uses TRBV5-1 with TRBJ2-7, with 10 bases matching TRBD1. The CDR3 is made up of 16 amino acids. Trimming cost V 0 bases and J 7 bases; bases outside gene matches: 10. The V gene's germline CDR1 is SGHRS and CDR2 YFSETQ.